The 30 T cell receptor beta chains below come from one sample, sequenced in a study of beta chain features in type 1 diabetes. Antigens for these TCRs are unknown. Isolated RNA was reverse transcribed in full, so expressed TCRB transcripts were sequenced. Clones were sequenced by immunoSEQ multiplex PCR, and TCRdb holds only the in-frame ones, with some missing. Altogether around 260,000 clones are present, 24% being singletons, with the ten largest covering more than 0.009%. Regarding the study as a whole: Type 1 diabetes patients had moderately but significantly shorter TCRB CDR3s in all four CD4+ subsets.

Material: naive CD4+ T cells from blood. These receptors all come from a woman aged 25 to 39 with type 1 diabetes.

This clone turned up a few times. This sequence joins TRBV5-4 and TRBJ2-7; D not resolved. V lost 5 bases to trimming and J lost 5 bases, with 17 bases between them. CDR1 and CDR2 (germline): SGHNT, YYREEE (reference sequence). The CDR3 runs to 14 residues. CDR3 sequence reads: CASRPNSPTDEQYF. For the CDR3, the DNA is TGTGCCAGCAGACCGAATTCTCCCACGGACGAGCAGTACTTC.

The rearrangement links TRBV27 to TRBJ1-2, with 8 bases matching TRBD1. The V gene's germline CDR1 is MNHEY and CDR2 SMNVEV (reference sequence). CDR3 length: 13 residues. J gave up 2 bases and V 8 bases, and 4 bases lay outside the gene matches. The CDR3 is CASAGQANYGYTF. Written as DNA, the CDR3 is TGTGCCAGCGCGGGACAGGCGAACTATGGCTACACCTTC.

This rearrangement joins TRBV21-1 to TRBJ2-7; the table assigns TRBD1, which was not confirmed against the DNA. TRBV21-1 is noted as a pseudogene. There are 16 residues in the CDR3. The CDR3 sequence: CASSKVRDRPTYEQYF. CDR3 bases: TGTGCCAGCAGCAAAGTCCGGGACAGGCCCACCTACGAGCAGTACTTC.

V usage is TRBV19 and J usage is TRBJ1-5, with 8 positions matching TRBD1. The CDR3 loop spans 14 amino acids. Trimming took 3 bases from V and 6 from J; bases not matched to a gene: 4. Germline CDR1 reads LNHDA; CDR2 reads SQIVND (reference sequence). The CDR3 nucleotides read TGTGCCAGTAGTATTCGACAGGGGCGTCAGCCCCAGCATTTT. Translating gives CASSIRQGRQPQHF.

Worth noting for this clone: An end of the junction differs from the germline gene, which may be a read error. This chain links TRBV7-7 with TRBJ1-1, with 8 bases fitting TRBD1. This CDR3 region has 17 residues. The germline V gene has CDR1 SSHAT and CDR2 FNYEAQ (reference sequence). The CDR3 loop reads CASSRRTGGSGAFEAFF. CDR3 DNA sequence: TGTGCTAGCAGTCGACGAACAGGGGGTAGCGGTGCTTTTGAAGCTTTCTTT.

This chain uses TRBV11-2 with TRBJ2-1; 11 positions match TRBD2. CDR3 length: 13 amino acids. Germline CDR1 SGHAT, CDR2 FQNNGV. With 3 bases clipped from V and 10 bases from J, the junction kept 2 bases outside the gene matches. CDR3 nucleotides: TGTGCCAGCAGCTTTCTAGCGGGAGGAGAGCAGTTCTTC. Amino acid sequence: CASSFLAGGEQFF.

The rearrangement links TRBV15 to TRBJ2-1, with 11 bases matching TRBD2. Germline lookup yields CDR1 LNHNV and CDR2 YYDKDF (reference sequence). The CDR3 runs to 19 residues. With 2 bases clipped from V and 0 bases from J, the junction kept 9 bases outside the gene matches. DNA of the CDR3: TGTGCCACCAGCAGAATGGGGCGACTAGCGGGATACTCCTACAATGAGCAGTTCTTC. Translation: CATSRMGRLAGYSYNEQFF. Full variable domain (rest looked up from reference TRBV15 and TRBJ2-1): DAMVIQNPRYQVTQFGKPVTLSCSQTLNHNVMYWYQQKSSQAPKLLFHYYDKDFNNEADTPDNFQSRRPNTSFCFLDIRSPGLGDTAMYLCATSRMGRLAGYSYNEQFFGPGTRLTVL.

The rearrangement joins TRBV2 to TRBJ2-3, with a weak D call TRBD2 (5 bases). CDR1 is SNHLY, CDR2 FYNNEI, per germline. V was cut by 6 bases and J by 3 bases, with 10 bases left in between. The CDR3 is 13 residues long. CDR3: CASRLDGTDTQYF. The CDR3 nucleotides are TGTGCCAGCAGACTAGATGGTACAGATACGCAGTATTTT.

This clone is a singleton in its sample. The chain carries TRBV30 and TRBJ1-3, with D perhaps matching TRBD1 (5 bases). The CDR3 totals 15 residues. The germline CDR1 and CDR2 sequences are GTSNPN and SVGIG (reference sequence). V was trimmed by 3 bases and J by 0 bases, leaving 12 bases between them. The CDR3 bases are TGTGCCTGGAGACAGGTGACCAGCTCTGGAAACACCATATATTTT. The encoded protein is CAWRQVTSSGNTIYF.

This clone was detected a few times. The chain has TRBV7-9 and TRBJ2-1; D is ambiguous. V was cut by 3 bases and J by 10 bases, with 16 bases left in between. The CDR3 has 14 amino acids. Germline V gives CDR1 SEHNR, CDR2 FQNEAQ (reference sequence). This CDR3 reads CASSFSSGTREQFF. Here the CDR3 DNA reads TGTGCCAGCAGCTTCTCCTCGGGTACGCGAGAGCAGTTCTTC.

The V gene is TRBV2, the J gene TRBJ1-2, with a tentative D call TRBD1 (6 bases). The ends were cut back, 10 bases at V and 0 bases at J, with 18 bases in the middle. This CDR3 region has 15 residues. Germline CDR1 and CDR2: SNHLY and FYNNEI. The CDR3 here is CAIQETGSSNYGYTF. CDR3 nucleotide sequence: TGTGCCATACAGGAGACAGGTAGCTCTAACTATGGCTACACCTTC. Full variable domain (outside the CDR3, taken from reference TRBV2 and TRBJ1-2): EPEVTQTPSHQVTQMGQEVILRCVPISNHLYFYWYRQILGQKVEFLVSFYNNEISEKSEIFDDQFSVERPDGSNFTLKIRSTKLEDSAMYFCAIQETGSSNYGYTFGSGTRLTVV.

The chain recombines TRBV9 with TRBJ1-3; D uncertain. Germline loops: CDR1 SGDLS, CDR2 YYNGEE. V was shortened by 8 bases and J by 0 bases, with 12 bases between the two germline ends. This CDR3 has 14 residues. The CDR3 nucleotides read TGTGCCAGTAGGAGGAGTCCCTCTGGAAACACCATATATTTT. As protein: CASRRSPSGNTIYF. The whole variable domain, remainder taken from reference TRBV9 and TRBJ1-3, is DSGVTQTPKHLITATGQRVTLRCSPRSGDLSVYWYQQSLDQGLQFLIQYYNGEERAKGNILERFSAQQFPDLHSELNLSSLELGDSALYFCASRRSPSGNTIYFGEGSWLTVV.

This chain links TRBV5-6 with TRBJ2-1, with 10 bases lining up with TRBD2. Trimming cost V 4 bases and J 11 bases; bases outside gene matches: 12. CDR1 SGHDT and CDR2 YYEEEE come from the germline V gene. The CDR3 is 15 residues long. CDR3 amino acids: CASSLGLAPSKKQFF. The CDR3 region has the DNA TGTGCCAGCAGCCTGGGACTAGCGCCCTCTAAAAAGCAGTTCTTC.

CDR3 nucleotide sequence: TGTGCCAGCAGCTTGGGCGGCATGAACACTGAAGCTTTCTTT. Translating gives CASSLGGMNTEAFF. The chain uses TRBV5-4 and TRBJ1-1; D call uncertain. Trimming removed 0 bases from V and 0 bases from J, with 6 bases in between. The CDR3 spans 14 residues. Germline V gives CDR1 SGHNT, CDR2 YYREEE (reference sequence).

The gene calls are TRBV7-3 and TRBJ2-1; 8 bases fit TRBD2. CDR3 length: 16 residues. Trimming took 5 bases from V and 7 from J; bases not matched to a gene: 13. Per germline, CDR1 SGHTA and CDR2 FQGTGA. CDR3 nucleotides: TGTGCCAGCAGCGGATCCGGGACTAGTGATTGGAATGAGCAGTTCTTC. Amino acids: CASSGSGTSDWNEQFF.

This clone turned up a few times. CDR3 amino acids: CASSQLGGGRTEAFF. CDR3 coding DNA: TGCGCCAGCAGCCAACTCGGGGGAGGGAGGACTGAAGCTTTCTTT. The chain is built from TRBV4-1 and TRBJ1-1; D is perhaps TRBD1 (5 bases). Trimming stripped 2 bases from V and 5 bases from J, with 15 bases between. The CDR3 runs 15 residues. The germline V gene has CDR1 MGHRA and CDR2 YSYEKL.

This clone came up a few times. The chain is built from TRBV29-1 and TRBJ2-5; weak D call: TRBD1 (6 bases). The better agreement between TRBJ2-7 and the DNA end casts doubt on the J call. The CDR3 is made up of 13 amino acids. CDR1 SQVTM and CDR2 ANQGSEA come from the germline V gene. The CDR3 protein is CSVGTADSYEQYF. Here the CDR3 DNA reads TGCAGCGTTGGGACAGCAGATTCCTACGAGCAGTACTTC.

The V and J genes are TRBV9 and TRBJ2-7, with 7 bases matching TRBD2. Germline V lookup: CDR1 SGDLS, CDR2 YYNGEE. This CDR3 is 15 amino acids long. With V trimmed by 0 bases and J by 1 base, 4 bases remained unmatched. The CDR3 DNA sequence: TGTGCCAGCAGCGTAGATTGGCGGGAGTCCTACGAGCAGTACTTC. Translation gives CASSVDWRESYEQYF.

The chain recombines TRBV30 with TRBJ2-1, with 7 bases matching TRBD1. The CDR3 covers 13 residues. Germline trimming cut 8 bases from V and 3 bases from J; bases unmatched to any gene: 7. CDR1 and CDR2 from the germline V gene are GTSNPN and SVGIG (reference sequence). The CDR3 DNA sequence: TGTGCCGGCAGAGGGGGCCTCTACAATGAGCAGTTCTTC. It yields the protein CAGRGGLYNEQFF.

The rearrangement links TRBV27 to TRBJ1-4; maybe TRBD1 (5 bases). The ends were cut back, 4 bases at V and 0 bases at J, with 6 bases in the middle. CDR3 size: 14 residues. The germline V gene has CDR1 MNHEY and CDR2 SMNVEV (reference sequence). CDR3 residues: CASSSGPTNEKLFF. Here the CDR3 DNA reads TGTGCCAGCAGTTCAGGGCCAACTAATGAAAAACTGTTTTTT.

CDR3 bases: TGCGCCAGCAGCCGACTAGCGGCTCAAGAGACCCAGTACTTC. Translation gives CASSRLAAQETQYF. This rearrangement joins TRBV4-1 to TRBJ2-5; TRBD2 matches at 9 bases. The V and J ends lost 4 bases and 2 bases, in that order; junction bases with no gene match: 2. The germline V gene encodes CDR1 MGHRA and CDR2 YSYEKL. This CDR3 has 14 amino acids.

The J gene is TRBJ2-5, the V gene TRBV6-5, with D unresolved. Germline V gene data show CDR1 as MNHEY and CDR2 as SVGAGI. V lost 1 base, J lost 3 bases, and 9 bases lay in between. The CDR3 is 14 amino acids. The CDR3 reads CASSYYGGEETQYF. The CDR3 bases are TGTGCCAGCAGTTACTATGGCGGAGAAGAGACCCAGTACTTC.

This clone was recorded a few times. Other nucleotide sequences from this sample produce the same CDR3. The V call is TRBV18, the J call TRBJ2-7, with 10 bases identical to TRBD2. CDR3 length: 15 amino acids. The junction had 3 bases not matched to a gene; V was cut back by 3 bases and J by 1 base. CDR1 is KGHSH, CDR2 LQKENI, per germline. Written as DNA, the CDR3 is TGTGCCAGCTCACCTTCGACTAGCGGGTCCTACGAGCAGTACTTC. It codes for CASSPSTSGSYEQYF.

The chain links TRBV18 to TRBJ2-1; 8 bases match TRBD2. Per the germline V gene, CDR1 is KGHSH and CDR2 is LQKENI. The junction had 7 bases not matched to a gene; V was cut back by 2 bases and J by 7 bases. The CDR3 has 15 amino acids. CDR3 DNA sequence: TGTGCCAGCTCACCAAGCGGGAGTCCCCAGAATGAGCAGTTCTTC. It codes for CASSPSGSPQNEQFF.

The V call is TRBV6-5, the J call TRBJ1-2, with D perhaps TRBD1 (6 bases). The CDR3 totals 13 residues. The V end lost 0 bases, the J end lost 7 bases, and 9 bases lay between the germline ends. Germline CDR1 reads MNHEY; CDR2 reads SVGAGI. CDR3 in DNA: TGTGCCAGCAGTTACTCGAACAGGGCTGGCTACACCTTC. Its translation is CASSYSNRAGYTF.

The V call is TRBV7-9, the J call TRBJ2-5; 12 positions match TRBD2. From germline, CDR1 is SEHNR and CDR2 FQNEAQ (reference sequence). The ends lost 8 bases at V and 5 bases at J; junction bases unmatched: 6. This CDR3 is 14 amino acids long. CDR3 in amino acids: CASGRLAGAETQYF. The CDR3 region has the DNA TGTGCCAGCGGGAGACTAGCGGGAGCTGAGACCCAGTACTTC.

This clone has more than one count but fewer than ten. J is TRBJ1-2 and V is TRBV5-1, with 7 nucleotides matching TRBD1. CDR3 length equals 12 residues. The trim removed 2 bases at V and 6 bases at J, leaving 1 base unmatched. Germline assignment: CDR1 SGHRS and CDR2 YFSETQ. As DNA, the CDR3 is TGCGCCAGCAGCTTCGACAGGGATGGCTACACCTTC. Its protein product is CASSFDRDGYTF.

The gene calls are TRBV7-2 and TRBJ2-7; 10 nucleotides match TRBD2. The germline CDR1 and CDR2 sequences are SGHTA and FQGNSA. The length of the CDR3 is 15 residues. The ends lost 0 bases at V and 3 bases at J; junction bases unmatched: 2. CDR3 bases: TGTGCCAGCAGCTTAGCGGCTAGCGGGAGCTACGAGCAGTACTTC. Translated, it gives CASSLAASGSYEQYF. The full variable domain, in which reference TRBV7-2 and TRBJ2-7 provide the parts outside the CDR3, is GAGVSQSPSNKVTEKGKDVELRCDPISGHTALYWYRQSLGQGLEFLIYFQGNSAPDKSGLPSDRFSAERTGGSVSTLTIQRTQQEDSAVYLCASSLAASGSYEQYFGPGTRLTVT.

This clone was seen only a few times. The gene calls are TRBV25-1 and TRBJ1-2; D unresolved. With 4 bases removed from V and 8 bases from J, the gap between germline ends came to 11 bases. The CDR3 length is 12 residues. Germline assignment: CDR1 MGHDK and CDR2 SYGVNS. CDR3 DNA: TGTGCCAGCAGTGGTGACATTGGCGGCTACACCTTC. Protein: CASSGDIGGYTF.

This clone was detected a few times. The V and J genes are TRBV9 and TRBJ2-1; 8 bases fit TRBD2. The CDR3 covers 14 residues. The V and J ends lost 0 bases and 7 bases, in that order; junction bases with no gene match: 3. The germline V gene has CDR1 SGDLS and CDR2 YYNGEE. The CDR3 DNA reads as TGTGCCAGCAGCGTAGAAGTAGCGGGGAATGAGCAGTTCTTC. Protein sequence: CASSVEVAGNEQFF.